Following are 5 T cell receptor beta chains from one sample sequenced in a study of CD8 T cells in Susac syndrome. The RNA, roughly 0.5 to 1 ug, was put through reverse transcription using random hexamers. MiXCR was run by TCRdb on the immunoSEQ multiplex PCR reads, yielding one entry per CDR3 protein. The data contain 150,000 to 200,000 distinct CDR3 sequences, about 91% of them seen just once; the ten biggest clones take up roughly 0.087%. Sample: CD4+ T cells from PBMCs. The receptors come from a human donor with Susac syndrome.

The rearrangement uses TRBV30 and TRBJ2-6, with D possibly TRBD2 on 6 matching bases. Germline V lookup: CDR1 GTSNPN, CDR2 SVGIG (reference sequence). The CDR3 is 17 residues long. V was pared by 0 bases and J by 0 bases, with 12 bases between. For the CDR3, the DNA is TGTGCCTGGAGTGTTGTCAGGACTAACTCTGGGGCCAACGTCCTGACTTTC. Translating it yields CAWSVVRTNSGANVLTF.

V usage is TRBV5-1 and J usage is TRBJ2-2; no reliable D call. This CDR3 is built from 15 residues. Germline V gives CDR1 SGHRS, CDR2 YFSETQ. With 3 bases removed from V and 7 bases from J, the gap between germline ends came to 16 bases. The CDR3 sequence: CASSSVVGYGGELFF. DNA for the CDR3: TGCGCCAGCAGCTCGGTGGTTGGTTACGGCGGGGAGCTGTTTTTT.

This CDR3 is CAISDTGETQYF. CDR3 sequence (DNA): TGTGCCATCAGTGATACAGGGGAGACCCAGTACTTC. This chain connects TRBV10-3 to TRBJ2-5; D may be TRBD1 (6 bases). Germline CDR1 reads ENHRY; CDR2 reads SYGVKD. The CDR3 runs 12 residues. Between the trimmed V and J ends, which lost 3 bases and 5 bases, there was a span of 7 bases.

This chain uses TRBV3-1 with TRBJ1-5; no firm D call. V shed 1 base and J shed 7 bases, with 8 bases lying between them. The CDR3 is 13 residues long. Germline V lookup: CDR1 LGHDT, CDR2 YNNKEL (reference sequence). The DNA for the CDR3 is TGTGCCAGCAGCCAAGTTTTCGGGCAGCCCCAGCATTTT. This translates into CASSQVFGQPQHF. The variable domain in full, with the rest retrieved from reference TRBV3-1 and TRBJ1-5, is DTAVSQTPKYLVTQMGNDKSIKCEQNLGHDTMYWYKQDSKKFLKIMFSYNNKELIINETVPNRFSPKSPDKAHLNLHINSLELGDSAVYFCASSQVFGQPQHFGDGTRLSIL.

V gene TRBV25-1 combines with J gene TRBJ2-1, with D possibly called TRBD1 or TRBD2 (6 bases each). Germline CDR1 MGHDK, CDR2 SYGVNS. This CDR3 is built from 15 residues. V dropped 0 bases and J dropped 4 bases, with 10 bases sitting between them. The CDR3: CASSEYRGLYNEQFF. CDR3 bases: TGTGCCAGCAGTGAATACAGGGGACTTTACAATGAGCAGTTCTTC.